These 13 T cell receptor beta chains originate from one sample sequenced in a study of blood T cell repertoires in COVID-19. The table came from immunoSEQ multiplex PCR; TCRdb's copy has only in-frame clones and leaves some out. The sample holds 200,000 to 300,000 clones, around four fifths seen once. Specimen: peripheral blood. The receptor source for this set is a woman aged 55 to 70 with active or convalescent COVID-19.

The chain recombines TRBV2 with TRBJ2-7; 8 nucleotides agree with TRBD1. Trimming took 7 bases from V and 7 from J; bases not matched to a gene: 6. CDR1 and CDR2 from the germline V gene are SNHLY and FYNNEI. The CDR3 is 12 amino acids. CDR3 protein: CASKDRAREQYF. The CDR3 region has the DNA TGTGCCAGCAAGGACAGGGCTCGAGAGCAGTACTTC.

The chain recombines TRBV11-3 with TRBJ2-1; no definite D call. V was clipped by 4 bases and J by 9 bases, with 7 bases between them. Germline V gene lookup returns CDR1 SGHNT and CDR2 YENEEA. CDR3 length: 11 amino acids. CDR3 amino acids: CASSSQVEQFF. The CDR3 nucleotides read TGTGCCAGCAGCTCCCAGGTTGAGCAGTTCTTC.

The chain is built from TRBV9 and TRBJ2-5; a weak D match, TRBD2 (6 bases). The germline V gene encodes CDR1 SGDLS and CDR2 YYNGEE. V lost 0 bases and J lost 4, with 16 bases in between. This CDR3 is built from 16 residues. In nucleotides, the CDR3 is TGTGCCAGCAGCGTAGCTAAATCGGAGGGGCGAGAGACCCAGTACTTC. Its translation is CASSVAKSEGRETQYF. The whole variable domain, remainder taken from reference TRBV9 and TRBJ2-5, is DSGVTQTPKHLITATGQRVTLRCSPRSGDLSVYWYQQSLDQGLQFLIQYYNGEERAKGNILERFSAQQFPDLHSELNLSSLELGDSALYFCASSVAKSEGRETQYFGPGTRLLVL.

V and J are TRBV14 and TRBJ1-6; D gene ambiguous. The CDR3 has 15 residues. Trimming left V 4 bases short and J 7 bases short, with 14 bases between. Per the germline V gene, CDR1 is SGHDN and CDR2 is FVKESK. DNA for the CDR3: TGTGCCAGCAGCCCATCCAGACACCAGAATTCACCCCTCCACTTT. Protein product: CASSPSRHQNSPLHF.

The chain joins TRBV30 to TRBJ1-1; the D gene is possibly TRBD1 (5 bases). This CDR3 is built from 15 residues. Germline assignment: CDR1 GTSNPN and CDR2 SVGIG (reference sequence). V gave up 0 bases and J gave up 4 bases, with 15 bases separating them. CDR3: CAWSVHPGMGTEAFF. The DNA for the CDR3 is TGTGCCTGGAGTGTACACCCAGGGATGGGCACTGAAGCTTTCTTT.

The chain has TRBV25-1 and TRBJ2-1; D perhaps matches TRBD1 (7 bases). Germline V CDR1 and CDR2: MGHDK, SYGVNS. Deletions cut 3 bases from V and 6 bases from J, with 21 bases between. The CDR3 loop spans 17 amino acids. The DNA of the CDR3 is TGTGCCAGCAGTGATTCAGGGGGGCGCGGTGGGGGCAATGAGCAGTTCTTC. Amino acids: CASSDSGGRGGGNEQFF.

The V call is TRBV19, the J call TRBJ2-1; the match to TRBD2 covers 10 bases. CDR1 is LNHDA, CDR2 SQIVND, per germline (reference sequence). The CDR3 covers 15 residues. After removal of 7 bases from V and 0 bases from J, the junction contained 3 bases not matched to a gene. In nucleotides, the CDR3 is TGTGCCAGTAATAGCGGGGGGTCCTCCTACAATGAGCAGTTCTTC. As protein: CASNSGGSSYNEQFF. Complete variable domain (other parts from reference TRBV19 and TRBJ2-1): DGGITQSPKYLFRKEGQNVTLSCEQNLNHDAMYWYRQDPGQGLRLIYYSQIVNDFQKGDIAEGYSVSREKKESFPLTVTSAQKNPTAFYLCASNSGGSSYNEQFFGPGTRLTVL.

The chain combines TRBV29-1 with TRBJ1-2; 8 nucleotides align to TRBD1. CDR1 SQVTM and CDR2 ANQGSEA come from the germline V gene. V gave up 4 bases and J gave up 4 bases; unmatched junction bases: 8. The CDR3 length is 14 residues. Here the CDR3 DNA reads TGCAGCGTTGTCCGGCAGGGGACAGGCTATGGCTACACCTTC. Its protein is CSVVRQGTGYGYTF.

The chain joins TRBV6-5 to TRBJ2-5; perhaps TRBD1 as D (6 bases). Germline V gene lookup returns CDR1 MNHEY and CDR2 SVGAGI. The CDR3 is made up of 15 amino acids. The germline V and J ends were trimmed by 7 bases and 1 base, with 16 bases remaining between them. In nucleotides, the CDR3 is TGTGCCAGCACCCCAACGGACAGCTTCCAAGAGACCCAGTACTTC. This codes for CASTPTDSFQETQYF.

This chain uses TRBV5-1 with TRBJ2-5, with a possible D match to TRBD1 (6 bases). This CDR3 has 17 residues. The germline V and J ends were trimmed by 1 base and 3 bases, with 19 bases remaining between them. Germline lookup yields CDR1 SGHRS and CDR2 YFSETQ. The CDR3 DNA reads TGCGCCAGCAGCTTGAGTCAGGGGATGATAGGGGAAGAGACCCAGTACTTC. This encodes CASSLSQGMIGEETQYF.

The chain has TRBV6-5 and TRBJ2-1, with 8 bases lining up with TRBD1. V gave up 5 bases and J gave up 15 bases; unmatched junction bases: 3. The CDR3 totals 10 residues. Looked up from germline, CDR1 is MNHEY and CDR2 is SVGAGI. CDR3 in amino acids: CASSTGGRFF. The CDR3 DNA reads TGTGCCAGCAGTACAGGGGGGCGGTTCTTC.

The chain joins TRBV6-5 to TRBJ1-4, with D possibly TRBD1 on 6 matching bases. Germline CDR1 MNHEY, CDR2 SVGAGI. The CDR3 covers 14 residues. Trimming shortened V by 2 bases and J by 2 bases, and 6 bases separated the two germline ends. CDR3 sequence: CASSYGQTNEKLFF. CDR3 nucleotide sequence: TGTGCCAGCAGTTACGGACAGACTAATGAAAAACTGTTTTTT.

This clone was seen at least ten times. The rearrangement uses TRBV5-6 and TRBJ2-7; D is unclear. The CDR3 totals 13 residues. Trimming shortened V by 0 bases and J by 6 bases, and 10 bases separated the two germline ends. Germline V CDR1 and CDR2: SGHDT, YYEEEE. This CDR3 reads CASSLDGLVEQYV. The CDR3 region has the DNA TGTGCCAGCAGCTTGGACGGTCTGGTCGAGCAGTACGTC.